This TCR beta chain is drawn from a study of cytomegalovirus exposure and HLA in healthy donors. V was clipped by 1 base and J by 2 bases, with 8 bases between them. CDR3 length: 15 amino acids. The germline CDR1 and CDR2 sequences are SGHAT and FQNNGV. Note on this clone: Its matching antigen is unknown.

Study conclusions and caveats: Accurate HLA-A and HLA-B prediction from TCR beta sequences was reported for most subjects. It was assumed in the presence/absence analyses that sequencing depth was roughly uniform across donors. Common viral pathogens were later found to be apparently linked to several of the most significant clusters.

60 Vbeta and 13 Jbeta primers were used in PCR. Assay: immunoSEQ multiplex PCR; the TCRdb copy retains only in-frame clones and omits some. The sample includes about 150,000 clones, around three quarters of them seen just once. The rearrangement uses TRBV11-2 and TRBJ2-2; D call uncertain. Material: PBMCs. This receptor was identified in a woman between 40 and 50 years old in good health and CMV-seronegative. The CDR3 coding sequence is TGTGCCAGCAGCTTAGGGGCCCTTAACACCGGGGAGCTGTTTTTT. Translating it yields CASSLGALNTGELFF. The whole variable domain, remainder taken from reference TRBV11-2 and TRBJ2-2, is EAGVAQSPRYKIIEKRQSVAFWCNPISGHATLYWYQQILGQGPKLLIQFQNNGVVDDSQLPKDRFSAERLKGVDSTLKIQPAKLEDSAVYLCASSLGALNTGELFFGEGSRLTVL.